This TCR beta chain is from a study of blood T cell repertoires in COVID-19. Turning to the study itself: Researchers got acute and convalescent COVID-19 samples from the United States, Italy and Spain.

The germline CDR1 and CDR2 sequences are SGHNT and YENEEA. J gave up 7 bases and V 4 bases, and 8 bases lay outside the gene matches. The CDR3 contains 15 residues. The sample holds one count of this clone. Original methodology: Estimated nucleated cell counts came from reference gene primer amplification. Some clones are missing from TCRdb's copy, which holds only in-frame ones; the method was immunoSEQ multiplex PCR. That table furnishes V, J and clone size, whereas the DNA furnished D and trimming. In the table there are 10,000 or so clones, about 85% of which are singletons. The sample was peripheral blood. The source of this sequence is a human donor in a cohort sampled during active COVID-19. This chain joins TRBV11-3 and TRBJ2-2; 8 nucleotides line up with TRBD2. This chain's CDR3 is CASSSDGTRGGELFF. CDR3 bases: TGTGCCAGCAGCTCCGACGGGACTAGGGGCGGGGAGCTGTTTTTT.